This TCR beta chain was captured in a study of blood T cell repertoires in COVID-19. At the level of the study: Sites across the United States, Italy and Spain contributed samples from acute and convalescent COVID-19. From T cells, B-cell-depleted T cells, or PBMCs came the material, which was cDNA or gDNA.

Germline loops: CDR1 SGHRS, CDR2 YFSETQ. The trim removed 0 bases at V and 6 bases at J, leaving 4 bases unmatched. The CDR3 consists of 14 residues. Sequencing was performed with immunoSEQ multiplex PCR; in TCRdb, only in-frame clones are kept and a portion is missing. The table lists 75,000 to 90,000 clones, around four fifths of them singletons. The TCR originated in a man between 60 and 75 years old with COVID-19, enrolled during active disease. The sample was peripheral blood. The chain uses TRBV5-1 and TRBJ2-7, with 9 positions matching TRBD1. The CDR3 DNA follows: TGCGCCAGCAGCTTGGCTGGACAGGGGTCCGAGCAGTACTTC. It encodes CASSLAGQGSEQYF.